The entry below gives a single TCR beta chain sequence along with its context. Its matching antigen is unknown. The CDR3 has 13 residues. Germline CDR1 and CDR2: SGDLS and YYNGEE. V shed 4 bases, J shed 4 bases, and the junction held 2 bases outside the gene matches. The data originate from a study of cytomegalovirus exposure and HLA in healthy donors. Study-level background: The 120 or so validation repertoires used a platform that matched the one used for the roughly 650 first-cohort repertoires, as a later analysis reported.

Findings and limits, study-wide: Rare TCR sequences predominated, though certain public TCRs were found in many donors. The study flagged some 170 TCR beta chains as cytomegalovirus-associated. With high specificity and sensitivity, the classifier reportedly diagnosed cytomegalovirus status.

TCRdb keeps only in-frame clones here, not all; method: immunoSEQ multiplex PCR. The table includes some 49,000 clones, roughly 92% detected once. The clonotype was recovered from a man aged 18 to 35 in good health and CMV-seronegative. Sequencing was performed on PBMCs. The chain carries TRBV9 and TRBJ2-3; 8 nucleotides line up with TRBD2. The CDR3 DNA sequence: TGTGCCAGCAGCCCGGGACTAGCAGATACGCAGTATTTT. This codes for CASSPGLADTQYF.